These T cell receptor beta chains were read from a single sample in a study of OX40 agonist ivuxolimab in advanced cancers. Repertoires were generated with immunoSEQ multiplex PCR, while TCRdb's copy carries only in-frame clones and drops some. The repertoire holds roughly 64,000 clones, 80% to 95% seen once, with almost 0.45% in the top ten. The starting material was CD4+ or CD8+ T cells sorted from blood, obtained in a trial of the OX40 agonist ivuxolimab. These receptors were collected from an adult with an advanced solid tumor such as melanoma, head and neck, liver or kidney cancer. Both conserved end residues are part of each CDR3. A D gene is named only where the DNA matches it firmly. Only part of the rows carry a size: once, few, many, or a class if the clone is expanded.

NA	TRBV5-1	TRBD2	TRBJ2-2	CASSYLTSGTNTGELFF	TGCGCCAGCAGCTACCTAACTAGCGGAACGAACACCGGGGAGCTGTTTTTT
NA	TRBV4-1	NA	TRBJ1-1	CASSLGRDTEAFF	TGCGCCAGCAGCTTAGGGAGGGACACTGAAGCTTTCTTT
NA	TRBV30	NA	TRBJ1-1	CAWSDQGNTEAFF	TGTGCCTGGAGTGACCAAGGAAACACTGAAGCTTTCTTT
NA	TRBV5-1	NA	TRBJ2-2	CASSDGRGPGELFF	TGCGCCAGCAGCGACGGGAGAGGGCCCGGGGAGCTGTTTTTT
NA	TRBV2	TRBD2	TRBJ2-1	CASSEGLAGGNEQFF	TGTGCCAGCAGTGAAGGACTAGCGGGAGGCAATGAGCAGTTCTTC
NA	TRBV28	NA	TRBJ1-1	CASSFRENTEAFF	TGTGCCAGCAGTTTTCGTGAAAACACTGAAGCTTTCTTT
NA	TRBV4-3	TRBD2	TRBJ2-1	CASSQDRISGRGEQFF	TGCGCCAGCAGCCAAGATAGAATTAGCGGGAGAGGTGAGCAGTTCTTC
NA	TRBV27	NA	TRBJ2-7	CASSSNTNSYEQYF	TGTGCCAGCAGTTCTAACACAAACTCCTACGAGCAGTACTTC
NA	TRBV7-2	TRBD1	TRBJ2-4	CASKAGTVNIQYF	TGTGCCAGCAAAGCCGGGACAGTAAACATTCAGTACTTC
NA	TRBV7-2	NA	TRBJ2-6	CASSSGANVLTF	TGTGCCAGCAGCTCTGGGGCCAACGTCCTGACTTTC
NA	TRBV6-4	TRBD2	TRBJ2-1	CASSDSVGGLAGANEQFF	TGTGCCAGCAGTGACTCGGTTGGGGGACTAGCGGGAGCCAATGAGCAGTTCTTC
NA	TRBV10-1	TRBD2	TRBJ2-1	CASSESLAGADNEQFF	TGCGCCAGCAGTGAGTCGCTAGCGGGAGCGGACAATGAGCAGTTCTTC
NA	TRBV19	TRBD2	TRBJ2-3	CASRGGSLDTQYF	TGTGCCAGTAGGGGCGGGAGTTTAGATACGCAGTATTTT
NA	TRBV6-5	TRBD1	TRBJ1-2	CASGGQGAFVSGYTF	TGTGCCAGCGGGGGACAGGGGGCGTTTGTGTCTGGCTACACCTTC
NA	TRBV5-6	NA	TRBJ2-7	CASRIQGNYEQYF	TGTGCCAGCAGGATACAGGGAAACTACGAGCAGTACTTC
NA	TRBV29-1	NA	TRBJ2-1	CSAGPKPSSYNEQFF	TGCAGCGCCGGACCCAAGCCGAGCTCCTACAATGAGCAGTTCTTC
NA	TRBV7-6	NA	TRBJ2-3	CASSPQTGRSTDTQYF	TGTGCCAGCAGCCCCCAAACCGGGCGAAGCACAGATACGCAGTATTTT
NA	TRBV15	TRBD1	TRBJ1-1	CATSRGQGASSFF	TGTGCCACCAGCAGAGGACAGGGCGCGAGCTCTTTCTTT
NA	TRBV5-6	TRBD1	TRBJ2-7	CASSRTGGEQYF	TGTGCCAGCAGCCGGACAGGGGGCGAGCAGTACTTC
NA	TRBV10-3	NA	TRBJ1-1	CAISEGHPNTEAFF	TGTGCCATCAGTGAGGGGCATCCGAACACTGAAGCTTTCTTT
NA	TRBV7-6	NA	TRBJ2-1	CASSLSAGADEQFF	TGTGCCAGCAGCCTATCTGCGGGTGCGGATGAGCAGTTCTTC
NA	TRBV2	NA	TRBJ1-1	CASSSQATGAEAFF	TGTGCCAGCAGTTCACAGGCAACGGGGGCTGAAGCTTTCTTT
NA	TRBV14	TRBD2	TRBJ2-4	CASSPLGAGLGIDSVRAKNIQYF	TGTGCCAGCAGCCCTCTCGGAGCGGGATTAGGGATTGATAGCGTACGAGCCAAAAACATTCAGTACTTC
NA	TRBV2	TRBD1	TRBJ1-2	CASSLQGSSYGYTF	TGTGCCAGCAGCCTACAGGGGTCATCTTATGGCTACACCTTC
NA	TRBV5-1	NA	TRBJ1-5	CASSLDVGGNQPQHF	TGCGCCAGCAGCTTGGATGTGGGTGGCAATCAGCCCCAGCATTTT
NA	TRBV10-3	NA	TRBJ2-7	CAISDPGVADGSDEQYF	TGTGCCATCAGTGACCCGGGGGTAGCCGACGGGAGTGACGAGCAGTACTTC
NA	TRBV6-6	NA	TRBJ1-1	CASSPQVWTEAFF	TGTGCCAGCAGCCCTCAGGTGTGGACTGAAGCTTTCTTT
NA	TRBV7-2	TRBD1	TRBJ2-5	CASSLMRDRGETQYF	TGTGCCAGCAGCTTAATGCGGGACAGGGGAGAGACCCAGTACTTC
NA	TRBV28	NA	TRBJ1-2	CASSSTVIGYGYTF	TGTGCCAGCAGTTCAACCGTGATTGGTTATGGCTACACCTTC
NA	TRBV7-8	NA	TRBJ1-6	CASSLGGWSGIPLHF	TGTGCCAGCAGCTTGGGGGGGTGGAGTGGTATTCCCCTCCACTTT
NA	TRBV29-1	TRBD2	TRBJ2-7	CSVSRGGHPREQYF	TGCAGCGTGTCGCGGGGGGGACATCCTCGCGAGCAGTACTTC
NA	TRBV18	TRBD2	TRBJ2-1	CASSPPAGGSYNEQFF	TGTGCCAGCTCACCACCAGCGGGAGGCTCCTACAATGAGCAGTTCTTC
once	TRBV19	TRBD2	TRBJ2-7	CASSPGLAGGVEQYF	TGTGCCAGTAGTCCGGGACTAGCGGGAGGGGTCGAGCAGTACTTC
NA	TRBV18	NA	TRBJ1-2	CASSYEDGGNGYTF	TGTGCCAGCTCATATGAGGACGGGGGCAACGGCTACACCTTC
NA	TRBV11-2	NA	TRBJ2-3	CASSRRGLAFSTDTQYF	TGTGCCAGCAGCCGGAGGGGGCTAGCATTTAGCACAGATACGCAGTATTTT
NA	TRBV11-1	NA	TRBJ2-7	CASSLVGLAYEQYF	TGTGCCAGCAGCTTAGTCGGACTCGCGTACGAGCAGTACTTC
NA	TRBV6-1	NA	TRBJ2-5	CASSVARETQYF	TGTGCCAGCAGTGTAGCGAGGGAGACCCAGTACTTC
NA	TRBV5-4	NA	TRBJ1-5	CASSLAGSGNQPQHF	TGTGCCAGCAGCTTGGCAGGGTCTGGCAATCAGCCCCAGCATTTT
NA	TRBV19	TRBD1	TRBJ1-3	CASSMGQISGNTIYF	TGTGCCAGTAGTATGGGACAGATCTCTGGAAACACCATATATTTT
NA	TRBV4-2	NA	TRBJ1-2	CASSQGSEQGPGYTF	TGTGCCAGCAGCCAAGGGTCTGAGCAGGGGCCTGGCTACACCTTC
NA	TRBV6-5	NA	TRBJ1-5	CASSYSMGDNQPQHF	TGTGCCAGCAGTTACTCGATGGGGGATAATCAGCCCCAGCATTTT
once	TRBV7-6	NA	TRBJ2-5	CASSTAPGVETQYF	TGTGCCAGCAGCACCGCTCCAGGGGTAGAGACCCAGTACTTC